This passage covers 14 T cell receptor beta chains from one sample sequenced in a study of siplizumab effects on memory and regulatory T cells. This table comes from immunoSEQ multiplex PCR, and its TCRdb copy is limited to in-frame clones, with some not included. The sample lists some 88,000 clones, about 90% seen once, with around 15% in the top ten. The source material was CD4+ T cells sorted from blood. The receptors come from a human donor in good health.

The J gene is TRBJ2-1, the V gene TRBV7-2; D is unresolved. Between the trimmed V and J ends, which lost 3 bases and 9 bases, there was a span of 9 bases. Per germline, CDR1 SGHTA and CDR2 FQGNSA. The CDR3 has 12 amino acids. CDR3 nucleotides: TGTGCCAGCAGCTTGGGCCTGTTTGAGCAGTTCTTC. Translating it yields CASSLGLFEQFF.

The chain's CDR3 is CASSYLTGENYGYTF. In nucleotides, the CDR3 is TGTGCCAGCAGTTACCTAACAGGGGAGAACTATGGCTACACCTTC. V gene TRBV6-6 combines with J gene TRBJ1-2; 7 bases are a match to TRBD1. The germline CDR1 and CDR2 sequences are MNHNY and SVGAGI (reference sequence). The V gene end was trimmed by 2 bases and the J gene end by 2 bases; junction bases not matched to a gene: 5. CDR3 length equals 15 residues.

The genes are TRBV6-5 and TRBJ1-2, with 10 nucleotides matching TRBD1. J gave up 2 bases and V 6 bases, and 3 bases lay outside the gene matches. CDR3 length: 14 residues. The germline V gene has CDR1 MNHEY and CDR2 SVGAGI. The CDR3 DNA reads TGTGCCAGCAGGGGACAGGGGACGAACTATGGCTACACCTTC. Translation: CASRGQGTNYGYTF.

The chain links TRBV27 to TRBJ2-7; TRBD1 agrees at 10 bases. The CDR3 sequence is 14 residues long. Per germline, CDR1 MNHEY and CDR2 SMNVEV (reference sequence). The V and J ends lost 6 bases and 4 bases, in that order; junction bases with no gene match: 6. CDR3 coding DNA: TGTGCCAGCAGCGGAGGGGGACAGGGGTACGAGCAGTACTTC. It encodes CASSGGGQGYEQYF.

The CDR3 region is CASSSRGLTEAFF. CDR3 bases: TGTGCCAGCAGCTCCAGGGGGCTTACTGAAGCTTTCTTT. The J gene is TRBJ1-1, the V gene TRBV7-3; 8 positions agree with TRBD1. The germline V gene encodes CDR1 SGHTA and CDR2 FQGTGA. The CDR3 spans 13 residues. Losses at the gene ends were 4 bases for V and 5 bases for J; bases not matched to a gene: 3.

Note on this clone: Since no conserved phenylalanine or tryptophan closes the CDR3, a read error is the likely cause. J is TRBJ1-2 and V is TRBV6-5; D is uncertain. There are 14 residues in the CDR3. V shed 6 bases and J shed 0 bases, with 11 bases lying between them. CDR1 MNHEY and CDR2 SVGAGI come from the germline V gene. CDR3 nucleotide sequence: TGTGCCAGCAGACCCCGCGGAGCTAACTATGGCTACACCCTC. Translated: CASRPRGANYGYTL.

CDR3 region: CASSLDTGELFF. Here the CDR3 DNA reads TGTGCCAGCAGCCTGGACACCGGGGAGCTGTTTTTT. The chain carries TRBV5-6 and TRBJ2-2, with unresolved D. Germline CDR1 is SGHDT and CDR2 is YYEEEE. This CDR3 contains 12 residues. Trimming cost V 4 bases and J 3 bases, with 4 bases left between them. The full variable domain, its missing parts supplied by reference TRBV5-6 and TRBJ2-2, is DAGVTQSPTHLIKTRGQQVTLRCSPKSGHDTVSWYQQALGQGPQFIFQYYEEEERQRGNFPDRFSGHQFPNYSSELNVNALLLGDSALYLCASSLDTGELFFGEGSRLTVL.

This sequence joins TRBV19 and TRBJ2-5, with D hard to call. This CDR3 spans 15 amino acids. Germline V lookup: CDR1 LNHDA, CDR2 SQIVND (reference sequence). V lost 6 bases to trimming and J lost 2 bases, with 16 bases between them. In DNA form, the CDR3 reads TGTGCCAGTAGCCCGGTAGGTGTGGCTCAAGAGACCCAGTACTTC. Protein sequence: CASSPVGVAQETQYF.

The J gene is TRBJ1-1, the V gene TRBV27, with D maybe TRBD1 (6 bases). V lost 8 bases, J lost 1 base, and 14 bases lay in between. Per germline, CDR1 MNHEY and CDR2 SMNVEV (reference sequence). The CDR3 loop spans 14 amino acids. The CDR3 region is CASYQGTENTEAFF. The CDR3 DNA is TGTGCCAGCTACCAGGGGACGGAGAACACTGAAGCTTTCTTT.

J is TRBJ2-3 and V is TRBV13; D not certain. V lost 5 bases to trimming and J lost 2 bases, with 8 bases between them. CDR3 length: 13 residues. CDR1 is PRHDT and CDR2 is FYEKMQ in the germline V gene (reference sequence). The CDR3 is CASSPQNTDTQYF. The DNA for the CDR3 is TGTGCCAGCAGCCCACAAAACACAGATACGCAGTATTTT.

The chain combines TRBV5-6 with TRBJ2-3; 9 nucleotides match TRBD2. Trimming at V came to 0 bases and at J to 4 bases, leaving 3 bases not matched to a gene. From germline, CDR1 is SGHDT and CDR2 YYEEEE. The CDR3 contains 15 residues. CDR3 residues: CASSLVAGVADTQYF. In DNA, the CDR3 is TGTGCCAGCAGCTTGGTAGCGGGAGTAGCAGATACGCAGTATTTT.

The rearrangement joins TRBV6-1 to TRBJ2-6, with D hard to call. The germline gives CDR1 MNHNS, CDR2 SASEGT. CDR3 length equals 13 residues. Trimming shortened V by 10 bases and J by 1 base, and 8 bases separated the two germline ends. The CDR3 spells CATTQSGANVLTF. The DNA for the CDR3 is TGTGCCACCACCCAGTCTGGGGCCAACGTCCTGACTTTC.

The chain is built from TRBV5-1 and TRBJ1-4; perhaps TRBD1 as D (5 bases). V gave up 0 bases and J gave up 7 bases, with 13 bases separating them. This CDR3 is 15 amino acids long. From germline, CDR1 is SGHRS and CDR2 YFSETQ. The CDR3 loop is CASSLETGRVEKLFF. CDR3 nucleotides: TGCGCCAGCAGCTTGGAGACGGGGCGAGTTGAAAAACTGTTTTTT.

The chain combines TRBV6-1 with TRBJ1-5; TRBD1 might be the D (5 bases). V lost 3 bases, J lost 7 bases, and 10 bases lay in between. The CDR3 contains 13 residues. The germline V gene encodes CDR1 MNHNS and CDR2 SASEGT. The CDR3 bases are TGTGCCAGCAGTGACCAGGGTCGGCAGCCCCAGCATTTT. Its protein is CASSDQGRQPQHF.